This T cell receptor (beta chain) derives from a study of blood T cell repertoires in COVID-19. In germline, CDR1 is SGHVS, CDR2 FNYEAQ. Deletions cut 1 base from V and 0 bases from J, with 13 bases between. There are 17 residues in the CDR3. In the study's own analysis: For nucleated cells, counts were estimated from reference gene primer amplification. This table comes from immunoSEQ multiplex PCR, and its TCRdb copy is limited to in-frame clones, with some not included. V, J and clone size reflect that table, while D and trimming were determined from the DNA. The table shows fewer than 75,000 clones, with more than 70% occurring only once.

The TCR originated in an older man with acute or convalescent COVID-19. This chain joins TRBV7-6 and TRBJ2-1, with D uncertain. Sample: peripheral blood. The CDR3 spells CASSLGPIRSSYNEQFF. Written as DNA, the CDR3 is TGTGCCAGCAGCTTAGGGCCCATTCGGAGCTCCTACAATGAGCAGTTCTTC.